This is a list of T cell receptor beta chains from one sample in a study of radiotherapy plus CTLA-4 blockade in lung cancer. Generated by immunoSEQ multiplex PCR, the TCRdb table keeps only in-frame clones and is missing some. This repertoire shows tens of thousands of clones, roughly 80% found once; its top ten account for under 3%. Source: peripheral blood, taken from a patient treated with radiotherapy plus ipilimumab. The source of these receptors is a human donor with non-small cell lung cancer whose response to radiotherapy plus ipilimumab could not be evaluated. Each CDR3 is given with its conserved first and last residue. The order of the fields is J gene, D gene, clone size, V gene, CDR3 DNA, CDR3 protein. A D gene is named only where the DNA matches it firmly. The listing skips clone size in some rows; elsewhere it reads once, few, many or a size class.

J gene: TRBJ2-7
D gene: NA
clone size: NA
V gene: TRBV27
CDR3 DNA: TGTGCCAGCAGTTTGCCCCGGGCTGCGGGGAAGGACGAGCAGTACTTC
CDR3 protein: CASSLPRAAGKDEQYF

J gene: TRBJ1-1
D gene: TRBD1
clone size: NA
V gene: TRBV7-9
CDR3 DNA: TGTGCCAGCAGCTCTTCGGGACAGGGGGCATCTGAAGCTTTCTTT
CDR3 protein: CASSSSGQGASEAFF

J gene: TRBJ2-7
D gene: TRBD2
clone size: NA
V gene: TRBV14
CDR3 DNA: TGTGCCAGCAGCCACCTAGGTCTAGCGGGGGCCCTCTACGAGCAGTACTTC
CDR3 protein: CASSHLGLAGALYEQYF

J gene: TRBJ1-5
D gene: NA
clone size: NA
V gene: TRBV7-6
CDR3 DNA: TGTGCCAGCAGCTCAGCTACCCCGGGACAATATAGCAATCAGCCCCAGCATTTT
CDR3 protein: CASSSATPGQYSNQPQHF

J gene: TRBJ2-1
D gene: NA
clone size: NA
V gene: TRBV29-1
CDR3 DNA: TGCAGCGCAAGAAAGGGGGGGCCCCAGCAGTTCTTC
CDR3 protein: CSARKGGPQQFF

J gene: TRBJ2-1
D gene: NA
clone size: NA
V gene: TRBV19
CDR3 DNA: TGTGCCAGTAGTCCCCCGGGAGTGGGCCATGAGCAGTTCTTC
CDR3 protein: CASSPPGVGHEQFF

J gene: TRBJ1-3
D gene: NA
clone size: NA
V gene: TRBV7-9
CDR3 DNA: TGTGCCAGCAGCTTAGTGTCAATTATATCACAGCTCTCTGGAAACACCATATATTTT
CDR3 protein: CASSLVSIISQLSGNTIYF

J gene: TRBJ2-1
D gene: TRBD1
clone size: NA
V gene: TRBV5-1
CDR3 DNA: TGCGCCAGCAGCTTGGCAGGGGGCGGGGATGAGCAGTTCTTC
CDR3 protein: CASSLAGGGDEQFF

J gene: TRBJ2-5
D gene: NA
clone size: NA
V gene: TRBV5-1
CDR3 DNA: TGCGCCAGCAGCTCTGGATACAGGGTCGGCCAAGAGACCCAGTACTTC
CDR3 protein: CASSSGYRVGQETQYF

J gene: TRBJ1-1
D gene: TRBD1
clone size: NA
V gene: TRBV28
CDR3 DNA: TGTGCCAGCAGGTCAGGGGGCCCGAACACTGAAGCTTTCTTT
CDR3 protein: CASRSGGPNTEAFF

J gene: TRBJ2-7
D gene: NA
clone size: NA
V gene: TRBV11-3
CDR3 DNA: TGTGCCAGCAGCTTCGGGACAAACTCCTACGAGCAGTACTTC
CDR3 protein: CASSFGTNSYEQYF

J gene: TRBJ1-2
D gene: TRBD1
clone size: NA
V gene: TRBV19
CDR3 DNA: TGTGCCAGTTCCCGGGACAGGGGGCCCTATGGCTACACCTTC
CDR3 protein: CASSRDRGPYGYTF

J gene: TRBJ2-1
D gene: NA
clone size: NA
V gene: TRBV11-2
CDR3 DNA: TGTGCCAGCAGCTTAGGGAGTGAGCAGTTCTTC
CDR3 protein: CASSLGSEQFF

J gene: TRBJ1-5
D gene: TRBD1
clone size: NA
V gene: TRBV4-2
CDR3 DNA: TGTGCCAGCAGCCAAGGACAGGGGGCTGAGCCCCAGCATTTT
CDR3 protein: CASSQGQGAEPQHF

J gene: TRBJ1-3
D gene: TRBD1
clone size: few
V gene: TRBV5-1
CDR3 DNA: TGCGCCAGCAGCTTGGGCCGGGACAGGGTTAACTCTGGAAACACCATATATTTT
CDR3 protein: CASSLGRDRVNSGNTIYF

J gene: TRBJ1-6
D gene: NA
clone size: NA
V gene: TRBV6-6
CDR3 DNA: TGTGCCAGCAGTTCACAGTCTGGTCCCTATAATTCACCCCTCCACTTT
CDR3 protein: CASSSQSGPYNSPLHF

J gene: TRBJ1-1
D gene: NA
clone size: few
V gene: TRBV28
CDR3 DNA: TGTGCCAGCAGTTCGACAGTTGGAGCTTTCTTT
CDR3 protein: CASSSTVGAFF

J gene: TRBJ2-7
D gene: NA
clone size: NA
V gene: TRBV5-4
CDR3 DNA: TGTGCCAGCAGCAATCAGCGGACCTACGAGCAGTACTTC
CDR3 protein: CASSNQRTYEQYF

J gene: TRBJ2-1
D gene: TRBD2
clone size: few
V gene: TRBV11-3
CDR3 DNA: TGTGCCAGCAGCTCACGGACTAGCGGGGGGCAGTTCTTC
CDR3 protein: CASSSRTSGGQFF

J gene: TRBJ2-5
D gene: TRBD2
clone size: once
V gene: TRBV5-1
CDR3 DNA: TGCGCCAGCAGTTTGGGGGGGGTTACCCAAGAGACCCAGTACTTC
CDR3 protein: CASSLGGVTQETQYF

J gene: TRBJ1-5
D gene: NA
clone size: NA
V gene: TRBV5-1
CDR3 DNA: TGCGCCAGCAGCATAAACCGGGAGGGGAACCAGCCCCAGCATTTT
CDR3 protein: CASSINREGNQPQHF

J gene: TRBJ1-6
D gene: NA
clone size: NA
V gene: TRBV7-3
CDR3 DNA: TGTGCCAGCAGATTAGGACAGCCCAATTCACCCCTCCACTTT
CDR3 protein: CASRLGQPNSPLHF

J gene: TRBJ2-7
D gene: TRBD1
clone size: few
V gene: TRBV28
CDR3 DNA: TGTGCCAGCAGCAGGGGGTACGAGCAGTACTTC
CDR3 protein: CASSRGYEQYF

J gene: TRBJ2-3
D gene: NA
clone size: NA
V gene: TRBV9
CDR3 DNA: TGTGCCAGCAGCGTAGCTGCGGAGGGCCGATACACAGATACGCAGTATTTT
CDR3 protein: CASSVAAEGRYTDTQYF

J gene: TRBJ2-7
D gene: NA
clone size: NA
V gene: TRBV28
CDR3 DNA: TGTGCCAGCAGTCCCCTCGGCGGGACCACCTACGAGCAGTACTTC
CDR3 protein: CASSPLGGTTYEQYF

J gene: TRBJ2-6
D gene: NA
clone size: NA
V gene: TRBV5-1
CDR3 DNA: TGCGCCAGCCGACCGGGGTCCGGGGCCAACGTCCTGACTTTC
CDR3 protein: CASRPGSGANVLTF

J gene: TRBJ2-3
D gene: TRBD2
clone size: once
V gene: TRBV9
CDR3 DNA: TGTGCCAGCAGCGTAACTAGCGGAACCACAGATACGCAGTATTTT
CDR3 protein: CASSVTSGTTDTQYF

J gene: TRBJ1-2
D gene: TRBD1
clone size: few
V gene: TRBV7-2
CDR3 DNA: TGTGCCAGCAGCCTGAGGAGGGGACAGGGGGGCGGCTATGGCTACACCTTC
CDR3 protein: CASSLRRGQGGGYGYTF

J gene: TRBJ2-1
D gene: TRBD2
clone size: NA
V gene: TRBV28
CDR3 DNA: TGTGCCAGCAGTTTATATCGTAGCGGGCGGTCCTACAATGAGCAGTTCTTC
CDR3 protein: CASSLYRSGRSYNEQFF

J gene: TRBJ2-3
D gene: NA
clone size: NA
V gene: TRBV9
CDR3 DNA: TGTGCCAGCAGCCTCCAGCGGACTAGCACAGATACGCAGTATTTT
CDR3 protein: CASSLQRTSTDTQYF